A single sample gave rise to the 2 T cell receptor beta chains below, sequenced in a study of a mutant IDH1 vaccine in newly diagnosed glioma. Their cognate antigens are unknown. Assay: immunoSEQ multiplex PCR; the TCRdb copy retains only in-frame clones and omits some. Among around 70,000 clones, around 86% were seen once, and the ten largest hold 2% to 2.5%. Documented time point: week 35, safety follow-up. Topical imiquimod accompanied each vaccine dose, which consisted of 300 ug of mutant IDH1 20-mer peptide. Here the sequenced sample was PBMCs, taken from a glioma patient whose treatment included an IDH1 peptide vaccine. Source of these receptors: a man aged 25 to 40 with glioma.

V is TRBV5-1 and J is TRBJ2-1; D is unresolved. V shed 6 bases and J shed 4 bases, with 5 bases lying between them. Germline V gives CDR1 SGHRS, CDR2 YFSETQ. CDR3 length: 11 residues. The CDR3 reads CASTEYNEQFF. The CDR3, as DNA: TGCGCCAGCACCGAGTACAATGAGCAGTTCTTC.

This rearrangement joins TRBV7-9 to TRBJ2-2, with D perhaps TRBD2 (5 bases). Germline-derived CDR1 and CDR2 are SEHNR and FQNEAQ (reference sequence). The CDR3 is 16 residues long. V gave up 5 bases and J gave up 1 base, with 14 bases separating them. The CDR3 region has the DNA TGTGCCAGCAGCAACCCTCTAGCTCAGAACACCGGGGAGCTGTTTTTT. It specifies CASSNPLAQNTGELFF.